This record covers a single T cell receptor (beta chain). Its target is not known. The germline gives CDR1 SGHTA, CDR2 FQGNSA. The CDR3 spans 11 residues. The V and J ends lost 5 bases and 6 bases respectively, with 5 bases between them. This record belongs to a study of shared clonotypes between healthy human individuals. Across the whole study: CD4 naive and memory got three plates each, CD8 naive two, CD8 memory one.

Some clones are missing from TCRdb's copy, which holds only in-frame ones; the method was immunoSEQ multiplex PCR. Among 2 million to 3 million clones, 93% were seen once, and the ten largest hold roughly 0.36%. Study-level points and caveats: There were few donors, and this limited the genetic and exposure-history diversity represented.

The investigators split CD4+ cells into a CD45RA+ naive subset and a CD45RA-negative memory subset. The TCR comes from a man between 18 and 35 years old in good health. Some clones in this sample may be carry-over from other donors' samples. V gene TRBV7-2 combines with J gene TRBJ2-1; no firm D call. Material: naive CD4+ T cells from PBMCs. As for subset: CD45RA+ positively selected. CDR3 region: CASSRFNEQFF. CDR3 sequence (DNA): TGTGCCAGCAGCCGGTTCAATGAGCAGTTCTTC.